The source of this T cell receptor beta chain is a study of Tregs in tolerant kidney transplant recipients. Mixed chimerism was transient after nonmyeloablative marrow transplants from related graft donors. Unstimulated regulatory T cells (CD4+CD25+CD127-), CD4+CD25- non-regulatory cells, CD4 and CD8 cells were FACS-sorted from thawed PBMCs. CDR3 length equals 15 residues. The V gene's germline CDR1 is SGHAT and CDR2 FQNNGV. In regard to this clone: The read stops 3 residues short of the end of the CDR3; the missing end is completed from the germline J gene.

Method: immunoSEQ multiplex PCR; TCRdb's copy keeps in-frame clones and lacks some. The sample includes about 6,300 clones. The receptor was isolated from a human patient who received a combined kidney and bone marrow transplant. Some T cells may be transferred from the graft donor. Sequenced material: CD4+ T cells from blood (PBMCs), taken 6 months after the transplant. The chain recombines TRBV11-2 with TRBJ1-2, with D possibly being TRBD1 (5 bases). CDR3 residues: CASSLVGRENAGYTF. The DNA read from the CDR3 is TGTGCCAGCAGCTTAGTGGGCAGGGAGAATGCGGGC.